One sample yielded the 29 T cell receptor beta chains listed below, sequenced in a study of CD8+ T cells in alopecia areata. Sequencing templates came from extracted RNA that was reverse transcribed into cDNA. Measured with immunoSEQ multiplex PCR; TCRdb has only the in-frame clones, and not every one. The sample carries around 150,000 clones, around 54% recorded once. Specimen: CD4+ T cells sorted from blood. All receptors come from a human donor in good health.

The gene calls are TRBV7-6 and TRBJ2-7; D perhaps matches TRBD1 (5 bases). CDR1 is SGHVS, CDR2 FNYEAQ, per germline. CDR3 length equals 13 residues. Deletions cut 1 base from V and 10 bases from J, with 14 bases between. DNA of the CDR3: TGTGCCAGCAGCTTAGGGGAATCGACAGCTCAGTACTTC. It encodes CASSLGESTAQYF.

This sequence joins TRBV5-1 and TRBJ2-1, with 10 bases that match TRBD2. The CDR3 contains 18 residues. Germline V gene sequence: CDR1 SGHRS, CDR2 YFSETQ. V was pared by 0 bases and J by 7 bases, with 13 bases of the junction left unmatched. The DNA for the CDR3 is TGCGCCAGCAGCTTGGTAGGGGCTAGCGGGAGTAAGTTGAATGAGCAGTTCTTC. It specifies CASSLVGASGSKLNEQFF.

This clone was seen only once. This chain joins TRBV7-9 and TRBJ1-2; D not resolved. The germline gives CDR1 SEHNR, CDR2 FQNEAQ (reference sequence). The CDR3 consists of 13 residues. Trimming removed 5 bases at V and 4 bases at J, with 11 bases between. The CDR3 loop is CASSPAGVYGYTF. DNA for the CDR3: TGTGCCAGCAGCCCGGCAGGCGTCTATGGCTACACCTTC.

This clone was counted only a few times. The chain has TRBV27 and TRBJ2-5; weak D call: TRBD1 (5 bases). This CDR3 spans 14 amino acids. Trimming shortened V by 3 bases and J by 5 bases, and 13 bases separated the two germline ends. CDR1 and CDR2 (germline): MNHEY, SMNVEV (reference sequence). The CDR3 protein is CASSFQGGLETQYF. In DNA, the CDR3 is TGTGCCAGCAGTTTCCAGGGTGGCCTGGAGACCCAGTACTTC.

CDR3 amino acids: CASTETAYNEQFF. CDR3 nucleotides: TGTGCCAGCACCGAGACAGCGTACAATGAGCAGTTCTTC. The V gene is TRBV7-9, the J gene TRBJ2-1; possible D gene TRBD1, 5 bases. Germline V gene data show CDR1 as SEHNR and CDR2 as FQNEAQ (reference sequence). This CDR3 has 13 amino acids. Trimming shortened V by 7 bases and J by 4 bases, and 11 bases separated the two germline ends.

The rearrangement links TRBV5-1 to TRBJ1-3; 7 bases map to TRBD1. V lost 3 bases, J lost 0 bases, and 3 bases stayed unmatched. Germline V gene lookup returns CDR1 SGHRS and CDR2 YFSETQ. The CDR3 consists of 15 residues. CDR3 loop: CASSSTGLSGNTIYF. The CDR3 DNA is TGCGCCAGCAGCTCGACAGGGCTCTCTGGAAACACCATATATTTT. Looking up the rest from reference TRBV5-1 and TRBJ1-3 gives the full variable domain: KAGVTQTPRYLIKTRGQQVTLSCSPISGHRSVSWYQQTPGQGLQFLFEYFSETQRNKGNFPGRFSGRQFSNSRSEMNVSTLELGDSALYLCASSSTGLSGNTIYFGEGSWLTVV.

J is TRBJ1-3 and V is TRBV11-2, with no clear D. Trimming shortened V by 5 bases and J by 8 bases, and 19 bases separated the two germline ends. CDR3 length equals 15 residues. In germline, CDR1 is SGHAT, CDR2 FQNNGV. The CDR3 loop reads CASSLLGLGSDTIYF. The CDR3 nucleotides read TGTGCCAGCAGCCTTTTAGGACTGGGATCGGACACCATATATTTT.

This clone was detected a few times. The genes are TRBV29-1 and TRBJ2-5; tentative D call: TRBD1 (5 bases). V was shortened by 7 bases and J by 5 bases, with 11 bases between the two germline ends. Per germline, CDR1 SQVTM and CDR2 ANQGSEA. CDR3 length: 11 residues. CDR3 nucleotides: TGCAGCGGGGGCCATGGGGAGACCCAGTACTTC. Amino acid sequence: CSGGHGETQYF.

The chain recombines TRBV25-1 with TRBJ2-5, with unresolved D. The V end was cut by 1 base, the J end by 7 bases, with 10 bases between. CDR3 length: 13 residues. Germline loops: CDR1 MGHDK, CDR2 SYGVNS. The chain's CDR3 is CASSELVSGTQYF. CDR3 DNA: TGTGCCAGCAGTGAATTGGTATCTGGGACCCAGTACTTC.

The chain employs TRBV23-1 and TRBJ2-5, with D possibly being TRBD1 or TRBD2 (6 bases each). TRBV23-1 is an ORF; its function is uncertain. The CDR3 contains 14 residues. The V end lost 9 bases, the J end lost 1 base, and 15 bases lay between the germline ends. For the CDR3, the DNA is TGCGCCAGAGGGACGGGGGCTTCCCAAGAGACCCAGTACTTC. This codes for CARGTGASQETQYF.

This clone appeared a few times. Other DNA sequences in this specimen translate into the identical CDR3. The chain combines TRBV29-1 with TRBJ1-1; TRBD1 matches at 7 bases. V was clipped by 5 bases and J by 1 base; unmatched bases: 4. This CDR3 contains 13 residues. Germline lookup yields CDR1 SQVTM and CDR2 ANQGSEA. CDR3 amino acids: CSVFRTGNTEAFF. In DNA form, the CDR3 reads TGCAGCGTTTTCCGGACAGGGAACACTGAAGCTTTCTTT.

This clone appeared a single time. The V gene is TRBV25-1, the J gene TRBJ2-5; D remains ambiguous. This CDR3 is 12 amino acids long. Trimming removed 1 base from V and 2 bases from J, with 2 bases in between. Looked up from germline, CDR1 is MGHDK and CDR2 is SYGVNS. The CDR3 DNA follows: TGTGCCAGCAGTGAATTACAAGAGACCCAGTACTTC. It is translated as CASSELQETQYF.

This rearrangement joins TRBV29-1 to TRBJ2-1; D possibly uses TRBD1 or TRBD2 (5 bases each). Looked up from germline, CDR1 is SQVTM and CDR2 is ANQGSEA. This CDR3 has 12 residues. The V gene lost 1 base and the J gene lost 15 bases, with 16 bases spanning the gap. CDR3 coding DNA: TGCAGCGTTGAAGTCCAGGGACGAAACCTGTTCTTC. As protein: CSVEVQGRNLFF.

This clone was seen a few times. This CDR3 is CAWMGNTEAFF. The CDR3 region has the DNA TGTGCCTGGATGGGGAACACTGAAGCTTTCTTT. The chain carries TRBV30 and TRBJ1-1; no clear D. This CDR3 has 11 residues. V dropped 4 bases and J dropped 1 base, with 4 bases sitting between them. The V gene's germline CDR1 is GTSNPN and CDR2 SVGIG (reference sequence).

This clone was detected only once. The chain is built from TRBV29-1 and TRBJ2-6, with D perhaps TRBD2 (5 bases). From germline, CDR1 is SQVTM and CDR2 ANQGSEA. This CDR3 spans 18 amino acids. The V end lost 4 bases, the J end lost 0 bases, and 19 bases lay between the germline ends. The CDR3 reads CSVAPSDSRASGANVLTF. The CDR3 DNA sequence: TGCAGCGTTGCCCCGTCGGACTCAAGGGCCTCTGGGGCCAACGTCCTGACTTTC.

This clone was observed a single time. The gene calls are TRBV28 and TRBJ1-5; D is undetermined. Germline assignment: CDR1 MDHEN and CDR2 SYDVKM. V dropped 2 bases and J dropped 4 bases, with 9 bases sitting between them. The CDR3 spans 14 residues. In DNA, the CDR3 is TGTGCCAGCAGTTTAATAGCAGATAATCAGCCCCAGCATTTT. This codes for CASSLIADNQPQHF.

The genes are TRBV30 and TRBJ2-7; no clear D. Trimming removed 1 base from V and 4 bases from J, with 5 bases in between. Germline lookup yields CDR1 GTSNPN and CDR2 SVGIG (reference sequence). The CDR3 has 11 amino acids. For the CDR3, the DNA is TGTGCCTGGAGTGCACGGTACGAGCAGTACTTC. This translates into CAWSARYEQYF.

This clone occurred a few times. J is TRBJ2-7 and V is TRBV10-3; 8 positions agree with TRBD2. The V gene end was trimmed by 2 bases and the J gene end by 5 bases; junction bases not matched to a gene: 8. CDR3 length: 15 amino acids. Germline V lookup: CDR1 ENHRY, CDR2 SYGVKD. The CDR3 nucleotides read TGTGCCATCAGTGAGCCATTGCTAGCGGGTAACGAGCAGTACTTC. This translates into CAISEPLLAGNEQYF.

The V and J genes are TRBV29-1 and TRBJ2-5, with no clear D. Looked up from germline, CDR1 is SQVTM and CDR2 is ANQGSEA. Trimming removed 5 bases at V and 5 bases at J, with 9 bases between. CDR3 length: 11 amino acids. CDR3 coding DNA: TGCAGCGTTTTAGTGCGGGAGACCCAGTACTTC. Translated, it gives CSVLVRETQYF.

This rearrangement joins TRBV20-1 to TRBJ2-5; D perhaps matches TRBD2 (6 bases). CDR3 length: 11 residues. The germline gives CDR1 DFQATT, CDR2 SNEGSKA (reference sequence). V lost 6 bases and J lost 11, with 16 bases in between. The CDR3 region is CSANRERAQYF. CDR3 coding DNA: TGCAGTGCAAACCGCGAGCGGGCGCAGTACTTC.

This clone is a singleton in its sample. The chain couples TRBV29-1 to TRBJ2-6; D not certain. Germline V gene sequence: CDR1 SQVTM, CDR2 ANQGSEA. Trimming cost V 5 bases and J 4 bases, with 6 bases left between them. The CDR3 is made up of 12 amino acids. CDR3 sequence reads: CSVSVGANVLTF. The CDR3 DNA follows: TGCAGCGTTAGTGTGGGGGCCAACGTCCTGACTTTC. The complete variable domain, with remaining parts taken from reference TRBV29-1 and TRBJ2-6, reads SAVISQKPSRDICQRGTSLTIQCQVDSQVTMMFWYRQQPGQSLTLIATANQGSEATYESGFVIDKFPISRPNLTFSTLTVSNMSPEDSSIYLCSVSVGANVLTFGAGSRLTVL.

The chain joins TRBV29-1 to TRBJ1-3; a weak D match, TRBD1 (5 bases). Germline CDR1 is SQVTM and CDR2 is ANQGSEA. V gave up 8 bases and J gave up 0 bases, with 17 bases separating them. The CDR3 extends over 15 amino acids. CDR3 loop: CSPQAKPYSGNTIYF. CDR3 nucleotide sequence: TGCAGCCCACAGGCGAAACCTTACTCTGGAAACACCATATATTTT. The full variable domain, completed using reference TRBV29-1 and TRBJ1-3, is SAVISQKPSRDICQRGTSLTIQCQVDSQVTMMFWYRQQPGQSLTLIATANQGSEATYESGFVIDKFPISRPNLTFSTLTVSNMSPEDSSIYLCSPQAKPYSGNTIYFGEGSWLTVV.

The rearrangement uses TRBV15 and TRBJ2-7; D might be TRBD2 (6 bases). The CDR3 is 15 residues long. Germline values: CDR1 LNHNV, CDR2 YYDKDF (reference sequence). V dropped 0 bases and J dropped 0 bases, with 9 bases sitting between them. The CDR3 is CATSREGGNSYEQYF. The CDR3 coding sequence is TGTGCCACCAGCAGAGAGGGCGGGAACTCCTACGAGCAGTACTTC.

This clone was detected a few times. This chain uses TRBV28 with TRBJ1-2; TRBD1 matches 11 bases. J lost 2 bases, V lost 10 bases, and 6 bases had no gene match. The germline V gene encodes CDR1 MDHEN and CDR2 SYDVKM. The CDR3 totals 14 residues. The chain's CDR3 is CAISGTGGNYGYTF. The CDR3 DNA reads TGTGCCATCTCAGGGACAGGGGGGAACTATGGCTACACCTTC.

The CDR3 loop reads CASSFTGNYGYTF. The CDR3 region has the DNA TGTGCCAGCAGCTTTACAGGGAACTATGGCTACACCTTC. The V call is TRBV5-6, the J call TRBJ1-2; D possibly corresponds to TRBD1 (6 bases). V shed 2 bases and J shed 2 bases, with 7 bases lying between them. The germline V gene has CDR1 SGHDT and CDR2 YYEEEE. The CDR3 has 13 amino acids. Combining the CDR3 with reference TRBV5-6 and TRBJ1-2 gives the whole variable domain DAGVTQSPTHLIKTRGQQVTLRCSPKSGHDTVSWYQQALGQGPQFIFQYYEEEERQRGNFPDRFSGHQFPNYSSELNVNALLLGDSALYLCASSFTGNYGYTFGSGTRLTVV.

The chain combines TRBV5-6 with TRBJ1-2; D ambiguous. The CDR3 has 13 amino acids. CDR1 is SGHDT and CDR2 is YYEEEE in the germline V gene. The ends were cut back, 2 bases at V and 2 bases at J, with 7 bases in the middle. The CDR3 coding sequence is TGTGCCAGCAGCTTTCAGCAGAACTATGGCTACACCTTC. This codes for CASSFQQNYGYTF.

This chain connects TRBV5-4 to TRBJ2-1; 10 positions agree with TRBD2. CDR3 length: 16 residues. V was clipped by 3 bases and J by 8 bases; unmatched bases: 11. Germline CDR1 reads SGHNT; CDR2 reads YYREEE (reference sequence). CDR3 loop: CASSSGPSGRADEQFF. The CDR3 DNA reads as TGTGCCAGCAGCTCGGGTCCGAGCGGGAGGGCGGATGAGCAGTTCTTC.

This clone was counted only a few times. The V call is TRBV29-1, the J call TRBJ2-7; unclear D gene. The V end was cut by 7 bases, the J end by 3 bases, with 7 bases between. This CDR3 has 10 residues. The germline gives CDR1 SQVTM, CDR2 ANQGSEA. CDR3 nucleotides: TGCAGCGCTGCCGACTACGAGCAGTACTTC. It specifies CSAADYEQYF.

The rearrangement joins TRBV29-1 to TRBJ2-7, with D unresolved. Between the trimmed V and J ends, which lost 6 bases and 1 base, there was a span of 13 bases. The CDR3 is made up of 13 amino acids. Germline V gene data show CDR1 as SQVTM and CDR2 as ANQGSEA. CDR3 amino acids: CSVGQRLSYEQYF. The CDR3 DNA is TGCAGCGTGGGCCAGAGGCTTTCCTACGAGCAGTACTTC.